These T cell receptor beta chains were read from a single sample in a study of control samples from healthy donors and cancer patients. Only in-frame clones appear in the TCRdb table, and some are missing; sequencing was by immunoSEQ multiplex PCR. The sample records 200,000 to 250,000 clones, just under 95% being singletons. The sequenced sample consisted of blood. The receptor source for this set is a man in his forties or fifties in good health. CDR3s include the opening cysteine and the closing phenylalanine or tryptophan. A D gene is named only where the DNA matches it firmly. Only part of the rows carry a size: once, few, many, or a class if the clone is expanded.

j_call clone_size d_call v_call cdr3_nt cdr3_aa
TRBJ1-2 once TRBD1 TRBV5-8 TGTGCCAGCAGCCCGGGACAGGGATTCTATGGCTACACCTTC CASSPGQGFYGYTF
TRBJ1-5 . . TRBV30 TGTGCCTGGAGCGTCTCTGGCGGTCAGCCCCAGCATTTT CAWSVSGGQPQHF
TRBJ2-3 . . TRBV15 TGTGCCACCAGCAGAAGCAGCCCTAGCACAGATACGCAGTATTTT CATSRSSPSTDTQYF
TRBJ2-7 . TRBD2 TRBV6-2/TRBV6-3 TGTGCCAGCAGTTCCCTAGCGGGGGGCTACGAGCAGTACTTC CASSSLAGGYEQYF
TRBJ2-3 . . TRBV18 TGTGCCAGCTCACCCCTACAGACAACTAGCACAGATACGCAGTATTTT CASSPLQTTSTDTQYF
TRBJ1-1 . . TRBV4-2 TGTGCCAGCAGCCAGGGGGCGGCAGGGAGAATAGTAGAAGCTTTCTTT CASSQGAAGRIVEAFF
TRBJ2-5 . . TRBV18 TGTGCCAGCTCACCTCAAGTGGGGAGGCAAGAGACCCAGTACTTC CASSPQVGRQETQYF
TRBJ2-2 . . TRBV7-9 TGTGCCAGCAGTAAGGACAGAAGCACCGGGGAGCTGTTTTTT CASSKDRSTGELFF
TRBJ1-5 . TRBD1 TRBV15 TGTGCCACCAGCAGAACTTGGGGACAGAGTAATCAGCCCCAGCATTTT CATSRTWGQSNQPQHF
TRBJ2-5 . . TRBV18 TGTGCCAGCTCACCACTCCCCAGGAGAGAAGAGACCCAGTACTTC CASSPLPRREETQYF
TRBJ2-3 . . TRBV5-1 TGCGCCAGCAGCTTGGTCGCCAGGGAAACAGATACGCAGTATTTT CASSLVARETDTQYF
TRBJ2-7 few TRBD2 TRBV19 TGTGCCAGCACGGGACTAGCGGGGAAGGAGCAGTACTTC CASTGLAGKEQYF
TRBJ1-4 . . TRBV5-1 TGCGCCAGCAGCTTCTCACAGTCAACTAATGAAAAACTGTTTTTT CASSFSQSTNEKLFF
TRBJ2-2 . . TRBV4-2 TGTGCCAGCAGTAGAGAAGGGTACTCCGCGAACACCGGGGAGCTGTTTTTT CASSREGYSANTGELFF
TRBJ2-1 once TRBD1 TRBV18 TGTGCCAGCTCACCCACGACAGGGGACATCAATGAGCAGTTCTTC CASSPTTGDINEQFF
TRBJ2-1 . . TRBV27 TGTGCCAGCAGTTTAGGAGGGGACAATGAGCAGTTCTTC CASSLGGDNEQFF
TRBJ2-7 few . TRBV14 TGTGCCAGCAGCATCACAGAACTCTACGAGCAGTACTTC CASSITELYEQYF
TRBJ1-1 once . TRBV2 TGTGCCAGCACCGAAGCCCGGGGGAACACTGAAGCTTTCTTT CASTEARGNTEAFF
TRBJ1-1 . . TRBV19 TGTGCCAGTAGTGTCGGCCTGAACACTGAAGCTTTCTTT CASSVGLNTEAFF
TRBJ2-1 . TRBD2 TRBV7-9 TGTGCCAGCAGCTTTGGACTAGCAGGGAATGAGCAGTTCTTC CASSFGLAGNEQFF
TRBJ1-6 once . TRBV11-2 TGTGCCAGCAGCTCGCGTGGAGAGGGCTCACCCCTCCACTTT CASSSRGEGSPLHF
TRBJ2-5 . TRBD1 TRBV13 TGTGCCAGCAGCTTAGGCAAGGGACAGGGGCTTGCTGGTGGAGAGACCCAGTACTTC CASSLGKGQGLAGGETQYF
TRBJ2-1 . . TRBV5-1 TGCGCCAGCAGCTTGGCCATTCCGCGGGGCTACAATGAGCAGTTCTTC CASSLAIPRGYNEQFF
TRBJ1-1 . . TRBV18 TGTGCCAGCTCACCACCGAGTACGGTGGAAACTGAAGCTTTCTTT CASSPPSTVETEAFF
TRBJ2-3 . . TRBV7-2 TGTGCCAGCAGCTCTTACTCAGCTAGCACAGATACGCAGTATTTT CASSSYSASTDTQYF
TRBJ1-2 . TRBD1 TRBV7-2 TGTGCCAGCAGCTTAGCAACAGGGGTACACTATGGCTACACCTTC CASSLATGVHYGYTF
TRBJ2-5 . . TRBV5-1 TGCGCCAGCAGCTTGGGAAGGGATTTTGGGGAGACCCAGTACTTC CASSLGRDFGETQYF
TRBJ1-6 . TRBD1 TRBV7-9 TGTGCCAGCACCAATGATAGGACAGGGTGGTCACCCCTCCACTTT CASTNDRTGWSPLHF
TRBJ1-1 . TRBD1 TRBV6-5 TGTGCCAGCAGCCTTCTGACAGGGGCGAACACTGAAGCTTTCTTT CASSLLTGANTEAFF
TRBJ2-1 . . TRBV7-2 TGTGCCAGCAGCTCAGGGACCTACAATGAGCAGTTCTTC CASSSGTYNEQFF
TRBJ1-3 . . TRBV11-2 TGTGCCAGCAGCTTAGAGGGTAGCTCTGGAAACACCATATATTTT CASSLEGSSGNTIYF
TRBJ2-3 . TRBD2 TRBV4-3 TGCGCCAGCAGCCAAGATCTAGGACTAGCGGGGGAGTTTAGAGATACGCAGTATTTT CASSQDLGLAGEFRDTQYF
TRBJ1-5 . . TRBV5-5 TGTGCCAGCAGCTTGTTTGGCAGCGCCGCGGGACCCCAGCATTTT CASSLFGSAAGPQHF
TRBJ1-1 . . TRBV19 TGTGCCAGTAGCCAACCCCGGGACGGGACTGAAGCTTTCTTT CASSQPRDGTEAFF
TRBJ1-2 . . TRBV5-6 TGTGCCAGCAGCACTTTGGACCGCCTCGGGATGGGCTACACCTTC CASSTLDRLGMGYTF
TRBJ1-2 . . TRBV5-1 TGCGCCAGCAGCTTGCTACCTCGTAACTATGGCTACACCTTC CASSLLPRNYGYTF
TRBJ2-3 once . TRBV5-1 TGCGCCAGCAGCCTCGAGCGAGAGGGAGATACGCAGTATTTT CASSLEREGDTQYF
TRBJ1-2 . . TRBV9 TGTGCCAGCAGCGTAGTCACAAACAACTATGGCTACACCTTC CASSVVTNNYGYTF
TRBJ1-6 . . TRBV5-4 TGTGCCAGCAGCTTGGGAGGGTCCTATAATTCACCCCTCCACTTT CASSLGGSYNSPLHF
TRBJ1-5 . . TRBV5-1 TGCGCCAGCAGCATCATGACGGGAGATCAGCCCCAGCATTTT CASSIMTGDQPQHF
TRBJ2-1 . TRBD2 TRBV6-4 TGTGCCAGCAGCTCGGGACTAGCGTCTCTCGAGCAGTTCTTC CASSSGLASLEQFF